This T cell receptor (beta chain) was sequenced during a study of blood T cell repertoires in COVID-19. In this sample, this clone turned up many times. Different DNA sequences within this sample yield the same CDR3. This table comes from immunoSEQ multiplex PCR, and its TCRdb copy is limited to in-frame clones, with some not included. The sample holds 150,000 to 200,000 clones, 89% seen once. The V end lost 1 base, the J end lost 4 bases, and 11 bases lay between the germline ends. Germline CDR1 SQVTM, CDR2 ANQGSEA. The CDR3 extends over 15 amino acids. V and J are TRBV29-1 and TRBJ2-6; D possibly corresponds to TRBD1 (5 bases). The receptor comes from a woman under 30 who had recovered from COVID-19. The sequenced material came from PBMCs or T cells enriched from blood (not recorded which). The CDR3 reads CSVEGQGSGANVLTF. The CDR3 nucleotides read TGCAGCGTTGAAGGGCAGGGTTCCGGGGCCAACGTCCTGACTTTC.